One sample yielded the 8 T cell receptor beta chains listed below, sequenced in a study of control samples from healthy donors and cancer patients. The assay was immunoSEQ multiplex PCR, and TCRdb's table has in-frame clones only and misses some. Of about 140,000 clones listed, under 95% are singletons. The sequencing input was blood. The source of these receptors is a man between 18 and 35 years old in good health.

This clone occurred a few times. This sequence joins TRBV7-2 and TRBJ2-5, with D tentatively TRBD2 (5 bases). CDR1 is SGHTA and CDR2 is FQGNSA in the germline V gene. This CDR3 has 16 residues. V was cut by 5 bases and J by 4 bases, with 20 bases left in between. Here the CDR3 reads CASSIGLAGKAETQYF. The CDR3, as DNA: TGTGCCAGCAGCATAGGGTTGGCGGGTAAAGCAGAGACCCAGTACTTC.

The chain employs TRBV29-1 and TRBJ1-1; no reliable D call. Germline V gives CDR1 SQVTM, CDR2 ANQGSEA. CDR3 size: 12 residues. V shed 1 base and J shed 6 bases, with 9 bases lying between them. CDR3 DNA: TGCAGCGTTGAAGGCGGCGGGGCTGAAGCTTTCTTT. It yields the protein CSVEGGGAEAFF.

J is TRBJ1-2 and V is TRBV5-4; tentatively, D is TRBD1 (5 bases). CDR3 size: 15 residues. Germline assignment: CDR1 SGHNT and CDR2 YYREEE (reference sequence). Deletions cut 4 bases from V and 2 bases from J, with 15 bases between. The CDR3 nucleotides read TGTGCCAGCAGCAGGATACTGACAGACAACTATGGCTACACCTTC. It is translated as CASSRILTDNYGYTF.

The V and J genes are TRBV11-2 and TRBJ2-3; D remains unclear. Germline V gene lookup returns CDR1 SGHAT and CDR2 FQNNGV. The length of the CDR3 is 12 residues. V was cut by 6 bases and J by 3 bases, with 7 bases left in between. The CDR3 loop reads CASSPSTDTQYF. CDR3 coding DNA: TGTGCCAGCAGTCCCTCGACAGATACGCAGTATTTT.

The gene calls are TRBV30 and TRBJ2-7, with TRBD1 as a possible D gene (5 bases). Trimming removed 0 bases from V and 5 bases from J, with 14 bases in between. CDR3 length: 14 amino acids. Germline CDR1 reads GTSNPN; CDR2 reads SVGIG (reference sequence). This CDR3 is CAWSVQSRVHEQYF. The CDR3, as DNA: TGTGCCTGGAGTGTCCAAAGCAGGGTCCACGAGCAGTACTTC.

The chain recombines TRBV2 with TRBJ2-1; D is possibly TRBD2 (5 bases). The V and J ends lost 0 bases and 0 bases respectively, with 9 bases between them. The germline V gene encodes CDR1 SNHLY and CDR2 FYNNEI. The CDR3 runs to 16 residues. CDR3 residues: CASSEAPGSSYNEQFF. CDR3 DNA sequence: TGTGCCAGCAGTGAAGCCCCGGGGAGCTCCTACAATGAGCAGTTCTTC.

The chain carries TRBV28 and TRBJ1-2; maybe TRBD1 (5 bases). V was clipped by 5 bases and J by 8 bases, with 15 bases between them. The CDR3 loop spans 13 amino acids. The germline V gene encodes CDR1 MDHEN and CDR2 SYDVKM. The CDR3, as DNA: TGTGCCAGCAGTACCCTGGGAGGGGCCGGCTACACCTTC. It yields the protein CASSTLGGAGYTF.

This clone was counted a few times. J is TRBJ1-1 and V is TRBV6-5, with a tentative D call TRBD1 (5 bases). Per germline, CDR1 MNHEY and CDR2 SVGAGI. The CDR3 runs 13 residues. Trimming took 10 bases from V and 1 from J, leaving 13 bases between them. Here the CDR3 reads CAIQTEANTEAFF. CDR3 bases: TGTGCCATCCAGACAGAGGCGAACACTGAAGCTTTCTTT.